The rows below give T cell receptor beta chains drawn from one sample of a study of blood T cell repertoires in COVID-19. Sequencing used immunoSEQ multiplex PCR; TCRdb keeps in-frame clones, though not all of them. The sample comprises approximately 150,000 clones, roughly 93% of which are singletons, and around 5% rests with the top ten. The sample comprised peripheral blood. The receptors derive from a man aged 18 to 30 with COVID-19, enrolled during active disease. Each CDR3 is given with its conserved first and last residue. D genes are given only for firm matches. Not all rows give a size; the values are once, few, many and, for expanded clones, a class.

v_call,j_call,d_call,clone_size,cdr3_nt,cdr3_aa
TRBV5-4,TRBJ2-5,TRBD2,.,TGTGCCAGCCGGGGGGGAGAGACCCAGTACTTC,CASRGGETQYF
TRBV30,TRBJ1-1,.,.,TGTGCCTGGAGTGTAGGGGTTACGAACACTGAAGCTTTCTTT,CAWSVGVTNTEAFF
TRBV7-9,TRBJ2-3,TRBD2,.,TGTGCCAGCAGCTCCGTGAAGGGAGGGAGCACAGATACGCAGTATTTT,CASSSVKGGSTDTQYF
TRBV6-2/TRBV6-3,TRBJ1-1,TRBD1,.,TGTGCCAGCAGTTATACAACAGGGGGCTACACTGAAGCTTTCTTT,CASSYTTGGYTEAFF
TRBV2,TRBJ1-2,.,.,TGTGCCAGCACCGACACATATGGCTACACCTTC,CASTDTYGYTF
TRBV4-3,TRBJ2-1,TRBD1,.,TGCGCCAGCAGCGAGGACAGGGAAGTATACAATGAGCAGTTCTTC,CASSEDREVYNEQFF
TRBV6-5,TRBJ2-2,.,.,TGTGCCAGCAGTTACGACGGGGTTGACACCGGGGAGCTGTTTTTT,CASSYDGVDTGELFF
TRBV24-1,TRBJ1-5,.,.,TGTGCCACCAGTGGGCGGGGGAGAGATCAGCCCCAGCATTTT,CATSGRGRDQPQHF
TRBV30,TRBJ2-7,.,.,TGTGCCTGTCGGGTATGGGGCCTATACGAGCAGTACTTC,CACRVWGLYEQYF
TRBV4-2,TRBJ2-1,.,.,TGTGCCAGCAGCCAAGGTGCAGGGCCGGACTACAATGAGCAGTTCTTC,CASSQGAGPDYNEQFF
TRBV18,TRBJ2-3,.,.,TGTGCCAGCTCACCCCTCGGACAGCCACTTAGCACAGATACGCAGTATTTT,CASSPLGQPLSTDTQYF
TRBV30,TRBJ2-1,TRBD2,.,TGTGCCTGGAGTGTCGGCGGGAGGATCAATGAGCAGTTCTTC,CAWSVGGRINEQFF
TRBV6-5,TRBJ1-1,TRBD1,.,TGTGCCAGCAGTTACAGACAGGGGTCCACTGAAGCTTTCTTT,CASSYRQGSTEAFF
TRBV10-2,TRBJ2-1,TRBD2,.,TGCGCCAGCAGTGAGTCGGGGTTAGCGGGAGGACCCGGGTACAATGAGCAGTTCTTC,CASSESGLAGGPGYNEQFF
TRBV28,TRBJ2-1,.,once,TGTGCCAGCACCGCGGACAATGAGCAGTTCTTC,CASTADNEQFF
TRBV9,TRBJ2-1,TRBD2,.,TGTGCCAGCAGCGGTGGCGGGAGCTCCTACAATGAGCAGTTCTTC,CASSGGGSSYNEQFF
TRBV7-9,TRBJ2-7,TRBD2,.,TGTGCCAGCAGCCCAGGGATGACTAGCGGCCACTACGAGCAGTACTTC,CASSPGMTSGHYEQYF
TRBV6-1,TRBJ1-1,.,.,TGTGCCAGCAGTGATCAGGAGAACACTGAAGCTTTCTTT,CASSDQENTEAFF
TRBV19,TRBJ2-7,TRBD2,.,TGTGCCAGTAGTGTCGGACTAGCGAGCACCTACGAGCAGTACTTC,CASSVGLASTYEQYF
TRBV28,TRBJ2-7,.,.,TGTGCCAGCAGGAGTAAGTACGAGCAGTACTTC,CASRSKYEQYF
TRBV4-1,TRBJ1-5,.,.,TGCGCCAGCAGCCAAGATTCTAGGTGGGGCAGGAGCAATCAGCCCCAGCATTTT,CASSQDSRWGRSNQPQHF
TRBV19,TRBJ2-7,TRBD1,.,TGTGCCAGTAGTGCGCCGGGACAGGGCTCCTACGAGCAGTACTTC,CASSAPGQGSYEQYF
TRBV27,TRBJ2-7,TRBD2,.,TGTGCCAGCAGTTTTCAACCGCGACTAGCGGACCGCTCCTACGAGCAGTACTTC,CASSFQPRLADRSYEQYF
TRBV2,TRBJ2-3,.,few,TGTGCCAGCAGCCGGGACAGCACGGGAGGGGCAGATACGCAGTATTTT,CASSRDSTGGADTQYF
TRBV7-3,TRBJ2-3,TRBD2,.,TGTGCCAGCAGCACCGGACTAGCGGGAGAAAATACGCAGTATTTT,CASSTGLAGENTQYF
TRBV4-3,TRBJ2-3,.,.,TGCGCCAGCAGCCAAGACCGGGGAGCTCTTCGGGAGCAGTATTTT,CASSQDRGALREQYF
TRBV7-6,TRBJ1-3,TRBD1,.,TGTGCCAGCAGCTTAGCGGAGACAGGGGCTGGAAACACCATATATTTT,CASSLAETGAGNTIYF
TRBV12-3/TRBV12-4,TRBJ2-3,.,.,TGTGCCAGCACCTTGTGGGGGGCGCAGTATTTT,CASTLWGAQYF
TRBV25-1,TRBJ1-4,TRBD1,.,TGTGCCAGCAGTGAACCCAGGGGGCGCGGGGAAAAACTGCTTTTT,CASSEPRGRGEKLLF
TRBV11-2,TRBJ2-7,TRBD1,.,TGTGCCAGCGGGAACGGACAGGGCCTCTACGAGCAGTACTTC,CASGNGQGLYEQYF
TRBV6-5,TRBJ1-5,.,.,TGTGCCAGCAGTTACGGGGCCAAGTATCAGCCCCAGCATTTT,CASSYGAKYQPQHF
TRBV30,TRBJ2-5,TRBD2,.,TGTGCCTGGAGCCCGGGACTAGCGGGAGGTGAGACCCAGTACTTC,CAWSPGLAGGETQYF
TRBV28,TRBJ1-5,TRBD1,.,TGTGCCAGCAGTCCCCACAGGGGACATCAGCCCCAGCATTTT,CASSPHRGHQPQHF
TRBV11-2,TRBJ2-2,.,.,TGTGCCAGCAGTCCTACGGTGGTGAACACCGGGGAGCTGTTTTTT,CASSPTVVNTGELFF
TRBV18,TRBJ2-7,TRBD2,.,TGTGCCAGCTCACCAGGGGAGGGCGAGCAGTACTTC,CASSPGEGEQYF
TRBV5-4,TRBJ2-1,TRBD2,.,TGTGCCAGCAGAGAGAGCGGGAGGGCACGCGGTGAGCAGTTCTTC,CASRESGRARGEQFF
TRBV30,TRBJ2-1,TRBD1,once,TGTGCCTGGCAGACAGGGGCGTCCTACAATGAGCAGTTCTTC,CAWQTGASYNEQFF
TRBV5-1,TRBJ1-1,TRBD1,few,TGCGCCAGCAGCCCGACCAACAGGGGGGTTTCTGAAGCTTTCTTT,CASSPTNRGVSEAFF
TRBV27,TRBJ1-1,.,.,TGTGCCAGCAGTAGCAACACTGAAGCTTTCTTT,CASSSNTEAFF
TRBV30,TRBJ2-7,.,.,TGTGCCTGGAGTGTAGGAGTTGCCTACGAGCAGTACTTC,CAWSVGVAYEQYF